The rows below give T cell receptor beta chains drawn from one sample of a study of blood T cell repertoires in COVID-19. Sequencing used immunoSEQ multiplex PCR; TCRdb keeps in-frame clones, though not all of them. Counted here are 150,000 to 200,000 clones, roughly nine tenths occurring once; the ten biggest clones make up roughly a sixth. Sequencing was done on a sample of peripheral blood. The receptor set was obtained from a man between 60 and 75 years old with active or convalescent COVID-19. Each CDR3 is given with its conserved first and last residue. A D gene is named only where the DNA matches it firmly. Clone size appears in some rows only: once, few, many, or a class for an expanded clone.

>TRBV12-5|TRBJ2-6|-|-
TGTGCTAGTGGTTTCACCCCGGGTCTGGCTTCTGGGGCCAACGTCCTGACTTTC
CASGFTPGLASGANVLTF
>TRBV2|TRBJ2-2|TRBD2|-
TGTGCCAGCAGTCACCCGGGACTAGCGGGGGGACTCACCGGGGAGCTGTTTTTT
CASSHPGLAGGLTGELFF
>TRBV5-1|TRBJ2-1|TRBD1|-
TGCGCCAGCAGCTCTGGACAGGGGGTAAGAGATGAGCAGTTCTTC
CASSSGQGVRDEQFF
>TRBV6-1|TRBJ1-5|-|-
TGTGCCAGCAGTGAAATGGGAGCGAATCAGCCCCAGCATTTT
CASSEMGANQPQHF
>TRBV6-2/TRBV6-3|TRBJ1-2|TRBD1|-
TGTGCCAGCAGTAAACTCGGACAGGGCAACTATGGCTACACCTTC
CASSKLGQGNYGYTF
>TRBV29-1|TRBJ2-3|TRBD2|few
TGCAGCGGCACGGTAGCGGGAGGTAGCACAGATACGCAGTATTTT
CSGTVAGGSTDTQYF
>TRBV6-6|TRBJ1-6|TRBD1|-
TGTGCCAGCACCTCGACAGGGATCTCACCCCTCCACTTT
CASTSTGISPLHF
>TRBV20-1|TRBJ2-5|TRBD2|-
TGCAGTGCTAGTAGCGGGGGCCAAGAGACCCAGTACTTC
CSASSGGQETQYF
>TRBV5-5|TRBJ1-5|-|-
TGTGCCAGCAGCTCCAGGGATCAGCCCCAGCATTTT
CASSSRDQPQHF
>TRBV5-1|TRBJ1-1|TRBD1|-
TGCGCCAGCAGTCTGGAGTACGGGACAGGGTCTCCAGCTTTCTTT
CASSLEYGTGSPAFF
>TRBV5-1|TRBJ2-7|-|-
TGCGCCAGCAGCTTCCTTTACGAGCAGTACTTC
CASSFLYEQYF
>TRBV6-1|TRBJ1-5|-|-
TGTGCCAGCAGTGATCTTTATCAGCCCCAGCATTTT
CASSDLYQPQHF
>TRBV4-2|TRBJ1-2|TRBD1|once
TGTGCCAGCAGCCAAGACTGGGACAGGGTAGCATATGGCTACACCTTC
CASSQDWDRVAYGYTF
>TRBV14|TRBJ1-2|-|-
TGTGCCAGCAGTCCCACAGGAGCGTTTGGCTACACCTTC
CASSPTGAFGYTF
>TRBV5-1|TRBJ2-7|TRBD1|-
TGCGCCAGCAGCTTGGGACAGGGCGTGAATGAGCAGTACTTC
CASSLGQGVNEQYF
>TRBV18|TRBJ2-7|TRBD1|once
TGTGCCAGCTCACGTAGGACAGGGGGCGAAGGCGAGCAGTACTTC
CASSRRTGGEGEQYF
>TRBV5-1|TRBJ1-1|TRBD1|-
TGCGCCAGCAGTGCAGGGGGCGCTGGCACTGAAGCTTTCTTT
CASSAGGAGTEAFF
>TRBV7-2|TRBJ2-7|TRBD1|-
TGTGCCAGCAGCTTAGTGGACAGGGTCTACGAGCAGTACTTC
CASSLVDRVYEQYF
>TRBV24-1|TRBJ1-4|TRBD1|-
TGTGCCACCAGTGTCCCCGGGACAGTAAATGAAAAACTGTTTTTT
CATSVPGTVNEKLFF
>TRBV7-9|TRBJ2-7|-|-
TGTGCCAGCAGCTTACAGGGAAGCTCCTACGAGCAGTACTTC
CASSLQGSSYEQYF
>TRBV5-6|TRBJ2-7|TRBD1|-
TGTGCCAGCAGCTGTAGGGACAGGGTGTGTTGGTACGAGCAGTACTTC
CASSCRDRVCWYEQYF
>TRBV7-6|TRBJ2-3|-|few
TGTGCCAGCAGCTTAAAGATCTACACAGATACGCAGTATTTT
CASSLKIYTDTQYF
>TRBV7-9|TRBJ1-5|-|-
TGTGCCAGCAGCCCCCAGGGGATCATTAGGCAGCCCCAGCATTTT
CASSPQGIIRQPQHF
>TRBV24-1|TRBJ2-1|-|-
TGTGCCACCAGTGCAGGGTCGCTCTACTACAATGAGCAGTTCTTC
CATSAGSLYYNEQFF
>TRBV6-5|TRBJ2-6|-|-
TGTGCCAGCAGTCGGGATATCTCTGGGGCCAACGTCCTGACTTTC
CASSRDISGANVLTF
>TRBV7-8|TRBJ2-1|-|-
TGTGCCAGCAGCTTAGGTCGCGGGATCCTGAATGAGCAGTTCTTC
CASSLGRGILNEQFF
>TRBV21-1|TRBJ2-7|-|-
TGTGCCAGCAGCAAAGGTCCTAAGCGTTCTAGCTCCTACGAGCAGTACTTC
CASSKGPKRSSSYEQYF
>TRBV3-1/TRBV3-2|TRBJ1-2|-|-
TGTGCCAGCTTTAACGGGGGAAGGGCTTCGGGCTACACCTTC
CASFNGGRASGYTF
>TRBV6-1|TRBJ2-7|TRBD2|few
TGTGCCAGCAGCGAAAATAGCGGGAGGTTTGCCCCCGAGCAGTACTTC
CASSENSGRFAPEQYF
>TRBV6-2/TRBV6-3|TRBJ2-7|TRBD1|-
TGTGCCAGCAGTCTACAGGGGGCTCACGAGCAGTACTTC
CASSLQGAHEQYF
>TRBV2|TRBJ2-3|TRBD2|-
TGTGCCAGAACTAGCGGGGGGGCTGGAACAGATACGCAGTATTTT
CARTSGGAGTDTQYF